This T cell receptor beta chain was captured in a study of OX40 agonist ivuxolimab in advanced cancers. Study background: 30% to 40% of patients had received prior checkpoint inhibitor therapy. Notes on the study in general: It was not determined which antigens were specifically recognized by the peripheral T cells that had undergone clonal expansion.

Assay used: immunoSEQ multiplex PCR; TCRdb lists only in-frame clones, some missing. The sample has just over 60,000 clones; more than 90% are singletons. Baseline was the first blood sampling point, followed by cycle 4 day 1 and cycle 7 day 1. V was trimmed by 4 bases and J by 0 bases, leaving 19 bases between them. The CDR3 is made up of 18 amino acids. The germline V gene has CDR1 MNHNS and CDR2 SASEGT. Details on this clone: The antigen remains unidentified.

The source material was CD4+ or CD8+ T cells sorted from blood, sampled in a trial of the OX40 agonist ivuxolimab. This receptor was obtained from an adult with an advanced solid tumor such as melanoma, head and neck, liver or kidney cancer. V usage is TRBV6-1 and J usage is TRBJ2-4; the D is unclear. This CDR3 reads CASSANTNLILAKNIQYF. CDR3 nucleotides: TGTGCCAGCAGTGCGAACACTAATTTAATCCTAGCCAAAAACATTCAGTACTTC.